This TCR beta chain was identified during a study of T-cell reconstitution after alpha-beta-depleted transplantation in children. The TCRbeta library incorporated unique molecular identifiers. TCRdb analysed the PCR reads with MiXCR anew, one entry per CDR3 protein. There are 500,000 to 600,000 distinct CDR3 sequences in the sample; approximately 20% occur only once, and 2.5% to 3.5% lies in the top ten. CDR1 and CDR2 from the germline V gene are SEHNR and FQNEAQ (reference sequence). V lost 5 bases to trimming and J lost 2 bases, with 13 bases between them. The CDR3 runs 16 residues. This clonotype turned up a few times.

The source of this sequence is a human donor who donated a stem cell graft to a child with acute lymphoblastic leukemia. The sequenced sample was PBMCs from the stem cell graft donor, obtained from the stem cell graft. The chain has TRBV7-9 and TRBJ2-6; TRBD2 might be the D (5 bases). This CDR3 reads CASSPRGYPGANVLTF. The CDR3 nucleotides read TGTGCCAGCAGCCCAAGAGGGTATCCTGGGGCCAACGTCCTGACTTTC.